The 8 T cell receptor beta chains given below trace back to one sample, sequenced in a study of blood T cell repertoires in COVID-19. The table came from immunoSEQ multiplex PCR; TCRdb's copy has only in-frame clones and leaves some out. The profile shows over 400,000 clones, 85% to 90% of them singletons. The specimen was peripheral blood. These receptor sequences come from a woman aged 45-60 years with COVID-19, enrolled during active disease.

The gene calls are TRBV28 and TRBJ1-5, with D possibly being TRBD1 (6 bases). The CDR3 has 17 amino acids. V lost 8 bases and J lost 2, with 22 bases in between. Germline assignment: CDR1 MDHEN and CDR2 SYDVKM. The DNA for the CDR3 is TGTGCCAGCGCCCCACAGGGTAGGCCTTTGGGCAATCAGCCCCAGCATTTT. Translation gives CASAPQGRPLGNQPQHF.

This chain links TRBV2 with TRBJ1-3; the D is unclear. Trimming took off 7 bases at V and 9 bases at J, with 19 bases between the two ends. CDR1 and CDR2 from the germline V gene are SNHLY and FYNNEI. The CDR3 consists of 14 residues. CDR3 nucleotide sequence: TGTGCCAGCATTCCAGGACTTTTACTACCCACCATATATTTT. It translates to CASIPGLLLPTIYF.

The chain recombines TRBV3-1 (or the pseudogene TRBV3-2) with TRBJ2-1, with 7 positions matching TRBD2. This CDR3 region has 15 residues. V was clipped by 2 bases and J by 11 bases; unmatched bases: 12. Per the germline V gene, CDR1 is LGHDT and CDR2 is YNNKEL (reference sequence). CDR3 coding DNA: TGTGCCAGCAGCCAATATACGGGGAGGGCCAGGAAGCAGTTCTTC. It translates to CASSQYTGRARKQFF.

The chain uses TRBV12-5 and TRBJ1-1, with 11 bases lining up with TRBD1. The CDR3 loop spans 19 amino acids. Germline V gene data show CDR1 as LGHNT and CDR2 as FRNRAP. The V segment lost 2 bases and the J segment 2 bases; nucleotides outside the gene matches: 13. The CDR3 loop reads CASGLPILLGQGDNTEAFF. The CDR3 bases are TGTGCTAGTGGTTTGCCTATACTATTGGGACAGGGGGACAACACTGAAGCTTTCTTT.

This sequence joins TRBV6-5 and TRBJ2-7, with TRBD1 matching over 9 bases. Trimming took 2 bases from V and 3 from J; bases not matched to a gene: 5. The CDR3 runs 15 residues. Germline V lookup: CDR1 MNHEY, CDR2 SVGAGI. The CDR3 DNA is TGTGCCAGCAGTTACGCAGGACAGGGGCGCTACGAGCAGTACTTC. Protein: CASSYAGQGRYEQYF.

This clone was detected only once. CDR3 loop: CASSHGQGPGSPLHF. CDR3 coding DNA: TGTGCCAGCAGCCACGGACAGGGTCCGGGATCACCCCTCCACTTT. V gene TRBV11-3 combines with J gene TRBJ1-6; 8 nucleotides align to TRBD1. The V gene's germline CDR1 is SGHNT and CDR2 YENEEA. There are 15 residues in the CDR3. The V segment lost 5 bases and the J segment 10 bases; nucleotides outside the gene matches: 10.

The chain links TRBV3-1 (or the pseudogene TRBV3-2) to TRBJ2-7; D is unresolved. Deletions cut 4 bases from V and 0 bases from J, with 10 bases between. The V gene's germline CDR1 is LGHDT and CDR2 YNNKEL (reference sequence). The CDR3 sequence is 14 residues long. CDR3 bases: TGTGCCAGCAGCCCTTTGAGCGTCTCCTACGAGCAGTACTTC. Translating it yields CASSPLSVSYEQYF.

The rearrangement links TRBV11-3 to TRBJ2-3, with 8 bases matching TRBD2. CDR1 and CDR2 (germline): SGHNT, YENEEA. J was trimmed by 5 bases and V by 5 bases; bases with no gene match: 9. The CDR3 runs 15 residues. CDR3: CASSPTGGWRDTQYF. Here the CDR3 DNA reads TGTGCCAGCAGCCCTACGGGAGGGTGGCGAGATACGCAGTATTTT.